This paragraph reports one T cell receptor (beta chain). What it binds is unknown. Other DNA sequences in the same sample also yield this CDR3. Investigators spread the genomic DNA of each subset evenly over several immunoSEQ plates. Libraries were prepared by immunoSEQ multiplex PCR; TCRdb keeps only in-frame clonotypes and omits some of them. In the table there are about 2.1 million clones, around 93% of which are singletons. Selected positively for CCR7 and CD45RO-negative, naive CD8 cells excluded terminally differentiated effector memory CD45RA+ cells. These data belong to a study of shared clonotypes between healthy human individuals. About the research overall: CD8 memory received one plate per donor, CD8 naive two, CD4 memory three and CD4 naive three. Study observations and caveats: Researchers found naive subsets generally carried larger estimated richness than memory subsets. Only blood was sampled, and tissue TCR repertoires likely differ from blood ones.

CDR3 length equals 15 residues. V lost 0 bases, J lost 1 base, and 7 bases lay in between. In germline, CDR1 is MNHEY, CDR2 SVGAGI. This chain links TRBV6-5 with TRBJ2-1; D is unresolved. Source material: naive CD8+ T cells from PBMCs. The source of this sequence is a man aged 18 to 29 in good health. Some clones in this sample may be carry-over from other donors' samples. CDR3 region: CASSYSRSSYNEQFF. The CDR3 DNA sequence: TGTGCCAGCAGTTACTCGAGGAGTTCCTACAATGAGCAGTTCTTC.